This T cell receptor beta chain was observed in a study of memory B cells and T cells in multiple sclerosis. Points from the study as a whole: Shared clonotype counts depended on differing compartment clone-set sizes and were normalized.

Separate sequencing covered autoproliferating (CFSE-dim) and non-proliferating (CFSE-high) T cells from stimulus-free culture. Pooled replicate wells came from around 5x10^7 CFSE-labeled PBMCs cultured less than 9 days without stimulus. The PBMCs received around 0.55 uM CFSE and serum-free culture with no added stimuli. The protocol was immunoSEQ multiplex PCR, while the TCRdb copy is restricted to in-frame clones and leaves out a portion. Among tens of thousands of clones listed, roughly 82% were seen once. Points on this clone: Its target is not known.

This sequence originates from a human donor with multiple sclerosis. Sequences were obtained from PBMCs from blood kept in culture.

For the CDR3, the DNA is TGTGCCAGCAGCTTTTGGGTGAACACTGAAGCTTTCTTT. It is translated as CASSFWVNTEAFF. This chain joins TRBV7-3 and TRBJ1-1; D remains unclear. Trimming shortened V by 3 bases and J by 0 bases, and 5 bases separated the two germline ends. Germline V lookup: CDR1 SGHTA, CDR2 FQGTGA. This CDR3 is built from 13 residues.